This TCR beta chain is drawn from a study of cytomegalovirus exposure and HLA in healthy donors. The study, taken as a whole, reports: Previously analyzed data showed that most TCR beta V segments were productive at a frequency of about 87% or about 30%. Researchers reported from a later analysis that most CMV-associated TCR beta chains appeared HLA-restricted. The study designated over 150 TCR beta chains cytomegalovirus-associated.

V was clipped by 2 bases and J by 3 bases, with 14 bases between them. CDR1 is SNHLY and CDR2 is FYNNEI in the germline V gene. This CDR3 has 16 amino acids. The PCR contained 60 Vbeta and 13 Jbeta primers. Original data processing: A later analysis tallied about 80 million unique TCR beta chains, 9.5 million to 14 million of them shared. Libraries were prepared by immunoSEQ multiplex PCR; TCRdb keeps only in-frame clonotypes and omits some of them. D and trimming come from the DNA, and the V and J calls and clone size come from that table. The table shows 150,000 to 200,000 clones, with roughly 80% occurring only once. Remarks on this clone: What it binds is unknown.

The J gene is TRBJ1-5, the V gene TRBV2, with D possibly matching TRBD1 (5 bases). The specimen sequenced was PBMCs. The clonotype was recovered from a woman aged 25 to 39 in good health and CMV-seropositive. CDR3 DNA: TGTGCCAGCAGTGAATTTGGGCAGGGTTACAATCAGCCCCAGCATTTT. It translates to CASSEFGQGYNQPQHF.